This T cell receptor beta chain was captured by sequencing in a study of cytomegalovirus exposure and HLA in healthy donors. The CDR3 spans 14 residues. Germline V gene lookup returns CDR1 SGHRS and CDR2 YFSETQ. V lost 5 bases, J lost 3 bases, and 5 bases stayed unmatched. A multiplex PCR was run with 60 Vbeta primers and 13 Jbeta primers. Assay: immunoSEQ multiplex PCR; the TCRdb copy retains only in-frame clones and omits some. Of approximately 110,000 clones in the sample, roughly 69% were seen once. As to this clone: The antigen remains undetermined.

Regarding the study as a whole: Researchers reported in a later analysis that a missense DCLRE1C variant was tied to TCR beta V- and J-gene trimming. For presence/absence analyses, sequencing depth was assumed to be roughly uniform across donors.

The source of this sequence is a woman between 25 and 40 years old in good health and CMV-seronegative. This chain links TRBV5-1 with TRBJ2-5, with TRBD1 matching 9 bases. Sequenced: PBMCs. In DNA, the CDR3 is TGCGCCAGCAGGGCGACAGGGGGAAAAGAGACCCAGTACTTC. This gives the protein CASRATGGKETQYF.